These 15 T cell receptor beta chains were all obtained from the same sample, sequenced in a study of T-cell memory formation after mild COVID-19. TCRdb re-called the 5' RACE reads through MiXCR, storing one row per CDR3 protein. This sample has hundreds of thousands of distinct CDR3 sequences, with roughly 21% found just once. The specimen sequenced was PBMCs or a T cell subset sorted from them (not recorded which). These receptor sequences come from an adult woman who had mild COVID-19 (a few samples of this study predate the infection). Cell type and time point are not known.

This clonotype occurred a few times. The genes are TRBV20-1 and TRBJ2-3; 7 bases align to TRBD1. Germline V gene sequence: CDR1 DFQATT, CDR2 SNEGSKA (reference sequence). Trimming cost V 6 bases and J 4 bases; bases outside gene matches: 10. This CDR3 comprises 14 residues. The CDR3: CSAPRQGVADTQYF. CDR3 in DNA: TGCAGTGCCCCGAGGCAGGGGGTTGCAGATACGCAGTATTTT.

The rearrangement joins TRBV12-3 or TRBV12-4 to TRBJ2-2; tentative D call: TRBD2 (6 bases). This CDR3 region has 14 residues. Trimming left V 4 bases short and J 1 base short, with 7 bases between. DNA for the CDR3: TGTGCCAGCAGTTGGAGGGTGAACACCGGGGAGCTGTTTTTT. Its protein is CASSWRVNTGELFF.

The chain is built from TRBV9 and TRBJ1-6, with a weak D call TRBD1 (5 bases). Germline V gene sequence: CDR1 SGDLS, CDR2 YYNGEE. Trimming shortened V by 4 bases and J by 7 bases, and 12 bases separated the two germline ends. This CDR3 is 14 amino acids long. CDR3 loop: CASSPGRWNSPLHF. CDR3 in DNA: TGTGCCAGCAGCCCAGGGCGGTGGAATTCACCCCTCCACTTT.

The chain couples TRBV30 to TRBJ2-7, with D perhaps matching TRBD2 (6 bases). The CDR3 runs 12 residues. Trimming cost V 6 bases and J 5 bases, with 14 bases left between them. Germline V gene data show CDR1 as GTSNPN and CDR2 as SVGIG (reference sequence). The CDR3 is CACPPGGHEQYF. CDR3 in DNA: TGTGCCTGTCCCCCCGGGGGACACGAGCAGTACTTC.

The chain links TRBV7-9 to TRBJ2-1, with 12 bases that match TRBD2. The CDR3 length is 18 residues. With 5 bases clipped from V and 4 bases from J, the junction kept 12 bases outside the gene matches. The germline CDR1 and CDR2 sequences are SEHNR and FQNEAQ (reference sequence). The CDR3 protein is CASSPPLAGGPTYNEQFF. CDR3 coding DNA: TGTGCCAGCAGCCCTCCCCTAGCGGGAGGGCCGACATACAATGAGCAGTTCTTC.

This CDR3 is CATSDSGLGGNEQFF. CDR3 nucleotides: TGTGCCACCAGTGATTCTGGACTAGGAGGAAATGAGCAGTTCTTC. The genes are TRBV24-1 and TRBJ2-1; TRBD2 matches at 7 bases. V lost 2 bases to trimming and J lost 7 bases; unmatched junction nucleotides: 7. Germline CDR1 KGHDR, CDR2 SFDVKD. This CDR3 has 15 residues.

CDR3 bases: TGTGCCAGCAGCACAAGGCCTTCCAATCAGCCCCAGCATTTT. It codes for CASSTRPSNQPQHF. The gene calls are TRBV2 and TRBJ1-5, with unresolved D. Germline values: CDR1 SNHLY, CDR2 FYNNEI. Between the trimmed V and J ends, which lost 6 bases and 3 bases, there was a span of 12 bases. The CDR3 has 14 amino acids.

The rearrangement joins TRBV30 to TRBJ2-7; 11 nucleotides align to TRBD1. The length of the CDR3 is 15 residues. Germline lookup yields CDR1 GTSNPN and CDR2 SVGIG (reference sequence). Trimming removed 3 bases from V and 4 bases from J; junction bases left unmatched: 8. CDR3 in amino acids: CAWSQPGQGVYEQYF. The CDR3 nucleotides are TGTGCCTGGAGCCAACCGGGACAGGGGGTGTACGAGCAGTACTTC.

The V call is TRBV10-2, the J call TRBJ2-7, with TRBD2 matching over 13 bases. The CDR3 totals 16 residues. Germline V gene sequence: CDR1 WSHSY, CDR2 SAAADI. The V gene end was trimmed by 2 bases and the J gene end by 1 base; junction bases not matched to a gene: 2. Here the CDR3 DNA reads TGCGCCAGCAGTGAGCGGACTAGCGGGAGTTCCTACGAGCAGTACTTC. This sequence encodes CASSERTSGSSYEQYF.

The chain has TRBV15 and TRBJ1-4, with D perhaps matching TRBD1 (6 bases). V was trimmed by 3 bases and J by 5 bases, leaving 13 bases between them. Per germline, CDR1 LNHNV and CDR2 YYDKDF (reference sequence). The length of the CDR3 is 15 residues. CDR3 residues: CATSRRWGQNEKLFF. CDR3 nucleotides: TGTGCCACCAGCAGGAGGTGGGGACAAAATGAAAAACTGTTTTTT.

V gene TRBV9 combines with J gene TRBJ2-7, with 7 positions matching TRBD2. V lost 0 bases to trimming and J lost 2 bases; unmatched junction nucleotides: 5. Germline CDR1 is SGDLS and CDR2 is YYNGEE. The CDR3 is made up of 15 amino acids. The CDR3 protein is CASSVGGGGAYEQYF. The CDR3 DNA follows: TGTGCCAGCAGCGTAGGCGGTGGGGGGGCCTACGAGCAGTACTTC.

The chain employs TRBV7-2 and TRBJ2-5, with no clear D. The CDR3 loop spans 14 amino acids. V was pared by 4 bases and J by 5 bases, with 14 bases between. In germline, CDR1 is SGHTA, CDR2 FQGNSA. CDR3 residues: CASSSGLFPETQYF. For the CDR3, the DNA is TGTGCCAGCAGCTCTGGATTATTTCCGGAGACCCAGTACTTC.

This clonotype was counted ten times or more. This chain connects TRBV15 to TRBJ2-2, with D uncertain. The length of the CDR3 is 16 residues. Trimming shortened V by 0 bases and J by 6 bases, and 14 bases separated the two germline ends. The germline CDR1 and CDR2 sequences are LNHNV and YYDKDF (reference sequence). DNA of the CDR3: TGTGCCACCAGCAGAGATCACCAGGCCAGCCCCGGGGAGCTGTTTTTT. It translates to CATSRDHQASPGELFF.

This clonotype was detected only a few times. The genes are TRBV2 and TRBJ1-1; perhaps TRBD1 as D (5 bases). The CDR3 extends over 17 amino acids. V lost 6 bases and J 1 base, leaving 21 bases between the germline ends. Germline V gene data show CDR1 as SNHLY and CDR2 as FYNNEI. CDR3 DNA sequence: TGTGCCAGCAGAAGAAGAGGAACGGGGGAGGGGAACACTGAAGCTTTCTTT. This sequence encodes CASRRRGTGEGNTEAFF.

The chain employs TRBV5-1 and TRBJ2-5; 9 bases map to TRBD1. There are 18 residues in the CDR3. J was trimmed by 0 bases and V by 1 base; bases with no gene match: 10. Germline CDR1 SGHRS, CDR2 YFSETQ. CDR3 in amino acids: CASSLTGTGLSYQETQYF. Written as DNA, the CDR3 is TGCGCCAGCAGCTTGACCGGGACAGGGTTATCGTACCAAGAGACCCAGTACTTC. The full variable domain, in which reference TRBV5-1 and TRBJ2-5 provide the parts outside the CDR3, is KAGVTQTPRYLIKTRGQQVTLSCSPISGHRSVSWYQQTPGQGLQFLFEYFSETQRNKGNFPGRFSGRQFSNSRSEMNVSTLELGDSALYLCASSLTGTGLSYQETQYFGPGTRLLVL.